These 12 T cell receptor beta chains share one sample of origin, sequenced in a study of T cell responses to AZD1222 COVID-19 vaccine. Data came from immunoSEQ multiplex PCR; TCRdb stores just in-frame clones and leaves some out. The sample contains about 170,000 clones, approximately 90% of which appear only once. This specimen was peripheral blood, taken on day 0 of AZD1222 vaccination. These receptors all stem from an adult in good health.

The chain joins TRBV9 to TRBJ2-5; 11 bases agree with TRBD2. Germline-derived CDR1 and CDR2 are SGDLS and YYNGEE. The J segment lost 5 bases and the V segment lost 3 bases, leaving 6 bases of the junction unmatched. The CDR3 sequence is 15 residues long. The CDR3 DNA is TGTGCCAGCAGCGAGACCCCTAGCGGGGGGGAGACCCAGTACTTC. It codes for CASSETPSGGETQYF.

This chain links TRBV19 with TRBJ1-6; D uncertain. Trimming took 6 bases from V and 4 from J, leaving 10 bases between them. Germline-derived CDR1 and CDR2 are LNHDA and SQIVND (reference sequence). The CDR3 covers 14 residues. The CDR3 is CASRPGLYNSPLHF. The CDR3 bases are TGTGCCAGTAGACCCGGGCTATATAATTCACCCCTCCACTTT.

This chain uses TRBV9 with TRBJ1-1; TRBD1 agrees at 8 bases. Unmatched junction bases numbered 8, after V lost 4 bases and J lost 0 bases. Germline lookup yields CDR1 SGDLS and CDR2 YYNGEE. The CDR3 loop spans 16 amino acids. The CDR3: CASSPYRGEVNTEAFF. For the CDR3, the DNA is TGTGCCAGCAGCCCTTACAGGGGGGAAGTGAACACTGAAGCTTTCTTT. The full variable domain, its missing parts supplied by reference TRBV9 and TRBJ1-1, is DSGVTQTPKHLITATGQRVTLRCSPRSGDLSVYWYQQSLDQGLQFLIQYYNGEERAKGNILERFSAQQFPDLHSELNLSSLELGDSALYFCASSPYRGEVNTEAFFGQGTRLTVV.

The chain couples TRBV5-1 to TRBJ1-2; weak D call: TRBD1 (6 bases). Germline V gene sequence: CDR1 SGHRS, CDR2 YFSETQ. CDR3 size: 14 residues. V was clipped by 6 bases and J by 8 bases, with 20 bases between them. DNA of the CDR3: TGCGCCAGCACCGCCCTGGGGGGCCAGGTGGGCTACACCTTC. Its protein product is CASTALGGQVGYTF.

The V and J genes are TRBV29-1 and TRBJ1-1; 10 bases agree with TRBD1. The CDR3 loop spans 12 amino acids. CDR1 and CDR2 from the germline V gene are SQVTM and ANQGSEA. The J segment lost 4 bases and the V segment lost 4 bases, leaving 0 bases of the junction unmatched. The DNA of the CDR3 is TGCAGCGTTGGGGACAGGGGCACTGAAGCTTTCTTT. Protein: CSVGDRGTEAFF.

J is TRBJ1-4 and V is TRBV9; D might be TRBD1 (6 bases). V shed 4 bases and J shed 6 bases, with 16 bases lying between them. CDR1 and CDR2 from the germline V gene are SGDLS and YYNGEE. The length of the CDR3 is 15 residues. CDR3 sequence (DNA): TGTGCCAGCAGCCAGGAGTGGGGGCGGGATGAAAAACTGTTTTTT. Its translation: CASSQEWGRDEKLFF.

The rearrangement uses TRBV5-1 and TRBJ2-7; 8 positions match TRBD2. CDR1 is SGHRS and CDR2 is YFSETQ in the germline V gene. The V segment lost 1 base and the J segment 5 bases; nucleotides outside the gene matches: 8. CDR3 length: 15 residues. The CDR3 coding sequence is TGCGCCAGCAGCTTGATTAGCGGGGCTCTTAACGAGCAGTACTTC. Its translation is CASSLISGALNEQYF. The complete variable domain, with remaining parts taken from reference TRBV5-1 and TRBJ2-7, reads KAGVTQTPRYLIKTRGQQVTLSCSPISGHRSVSWYQQTPGQGLQFLFEYFSETQRNKGNFPGRFSGRQFSNSRSEMNVSTLELGDSALYLCASSLISGALNEQYFGPGTRLTVT.

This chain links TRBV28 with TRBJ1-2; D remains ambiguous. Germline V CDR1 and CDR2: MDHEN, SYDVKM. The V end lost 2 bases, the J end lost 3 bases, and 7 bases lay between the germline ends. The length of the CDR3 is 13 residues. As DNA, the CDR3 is TGTGCCAGCAGTTTAACCTCAGACTATGGCTACACCTTC. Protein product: CASSLTSDYGYTF.

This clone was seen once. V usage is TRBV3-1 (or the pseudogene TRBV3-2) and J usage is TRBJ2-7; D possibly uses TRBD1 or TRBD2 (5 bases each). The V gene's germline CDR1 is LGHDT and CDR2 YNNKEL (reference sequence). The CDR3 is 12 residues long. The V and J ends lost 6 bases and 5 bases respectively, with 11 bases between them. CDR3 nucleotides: TGTGCCAGCAGGGGGACCCGCCACGAGCAGTACTTC. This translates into CASRGTRHEQYF.

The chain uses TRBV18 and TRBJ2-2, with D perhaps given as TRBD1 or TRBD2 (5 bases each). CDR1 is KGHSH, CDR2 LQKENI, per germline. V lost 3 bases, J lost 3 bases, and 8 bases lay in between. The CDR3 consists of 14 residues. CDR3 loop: CASSPGADTGELFF. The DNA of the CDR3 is TGTGCCAGCTCACCCGGGGCGGACACCGGGGAGCTGTTTTTT.

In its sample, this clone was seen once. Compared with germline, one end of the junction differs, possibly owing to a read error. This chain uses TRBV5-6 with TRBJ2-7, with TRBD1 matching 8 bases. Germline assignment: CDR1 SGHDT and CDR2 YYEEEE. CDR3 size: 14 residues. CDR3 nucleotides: TGTGCCAGCAGCTTACGGGACAGGCCATTCCTCTCAGACTTC. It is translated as CASSLRDRPFLSDF.

The CDR3 sequence: CASSFLGQGAGTNTEAFF. The CDR3 bases are TGCGCCAGCAGCTTCTTAGGACAGGGCGCTGGGACGAACACTGAAGCTTTCTTT. The chain joins TRBV5-1 to TRBJ1-1; 8 bases agree with TRBD1. Germline V gene data show CDR1 as SGHRS and CDR2 as YFSETQ. The CDR3 has 18 residues. Losses at the gene ends were 2 bases for V and 1 base for J; bases not matched to a gene: 13. The full variable domain, in which reference TRBV5-1 and TRBJ1-1 provide the parts outside the CDR3, is KAGVTQTPRYLIKTRGQQVTLSCSPISGHRSVSWYQQTPGQGLQFLFEYFSETQRNKGNFPGRFSGRQFSNSRSEMNVSTLELGDSALYLCASSFLGQGAGTNTEAFFGQGTRLTVV.